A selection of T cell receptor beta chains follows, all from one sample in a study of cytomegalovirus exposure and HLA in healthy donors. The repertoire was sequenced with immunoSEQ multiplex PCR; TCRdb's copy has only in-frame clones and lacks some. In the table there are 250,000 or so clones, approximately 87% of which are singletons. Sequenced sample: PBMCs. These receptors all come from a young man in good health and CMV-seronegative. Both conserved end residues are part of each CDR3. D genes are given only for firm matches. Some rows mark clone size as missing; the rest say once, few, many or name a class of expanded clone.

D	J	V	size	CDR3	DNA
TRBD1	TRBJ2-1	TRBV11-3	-	CASSFTGGGYNEQFF	TGTGCCAGCAGCTTCACAGGGGGCGGTTACAATGAGCAGTTCTTC
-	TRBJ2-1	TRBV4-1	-	CASGVGLASSYNEQFF	TGCGCCAGCGGGGTGGGACTTGCCAGCTCCTACAATGAGCAGTTCTTC
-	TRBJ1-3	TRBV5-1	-	CASSLSPGGSGNTIYF	TGCGCCAGCAGCTTGAGTCCGGGGGGATCTGGAAACACCATATATTTT
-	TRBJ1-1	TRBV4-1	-	CASSSGHNTEAFF	TGCGCCAGCAGCTCAGGGCATAACACTGAAGCTTTCTTT
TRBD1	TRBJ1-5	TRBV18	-	CASSLTGTGLNQPQHF	TGTGCCAGCTCCTTAACCGGGACAGGGCTCAATCAGCCCCAGCATTTT
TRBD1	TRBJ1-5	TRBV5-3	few	CARGPRGHQPQHF	TGTGCCAGAGGCCCCAGGGGGCATCAGCCCCAGCATTTT
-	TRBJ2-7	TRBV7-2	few	CASSLGGDSYEQYF	TGTGCCAGCAGCCTAGGGGGGGACTCCTACGAGCAGTACTTC
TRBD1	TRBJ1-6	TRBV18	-	CASSRTGGYNSPLHF	TGTGCCAGCTCACGCACAGGGGGGTATAATTCACCCCTCCACTTT
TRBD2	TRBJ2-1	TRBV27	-	CASSFPSGNYNEQFF	TGTGCCAGCAGCTTCCCTAGCGGGAACTACAATGAGCAGTTCTTC
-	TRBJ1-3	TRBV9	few	CASSVAGDGNTIYF	TGTGCCAGCAGCGTAGCAGGGGACGGAAACACCATATATTTT
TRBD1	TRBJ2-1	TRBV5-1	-	CASSPGQGSYNEQFF	TGCGCCAGCAGCCCGGGACAGGGTTCCTACAATGAGCAGTTCTTC
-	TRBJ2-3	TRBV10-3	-	CAIGGAGVDTQYF	TGTGCCATCGGCGGCGCTGGAGTAGATACGCAGTATTTT
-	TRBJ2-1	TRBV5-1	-	CASSLAYNEQFF	TGCGCCAGCAGCTTGGCATACAATGAGCAGTTCTTC
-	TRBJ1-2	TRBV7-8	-	CASTVGRFYGYTF	TGTGCCAGCACCGTGGGCAGATTCTATGGCTACACCTTC
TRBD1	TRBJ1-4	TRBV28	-	CASSFVGTDNEKLFF	TGTGCCAGCAGTTTTGTCGGGACAGATAATGAAAAACTGTTTTTT
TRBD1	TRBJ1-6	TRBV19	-	CASNPGTGISSPLHF	TGTGCCAGTAATCCCGGGACAGGGATTAGTTCACCCCTCCACTTT
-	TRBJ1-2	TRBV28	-	CASSSGPGERYGYTF	TGTGCCAGCAGTTCTGGCCCCGGGGAACGGTATGGCTACACCTTC
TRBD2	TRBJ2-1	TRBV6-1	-	CASSALGGGGEQFF	TGTGCCAGCAGTGCCCTCGGCGGGGGGGGAGAGCAGTTCTTC
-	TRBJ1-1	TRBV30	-	CAWTFGWAGNTEAFF	TGTGCCTGGACATTTGGATGGGCTGGGAACACTGAAGCTTTCTTT
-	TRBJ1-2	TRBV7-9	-	CASSLSGRQAYYGYTF	TGTGCCAGCAGCTTAAGTGGCCGACAGGCTTACTATGGCTACACCTTC
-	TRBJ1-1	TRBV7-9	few	CASSLVVGQFFEAFF	TGTGCCAGCAGCTTAGTGGTTGGACAGTTTTTTGAAGCTTTCTTT
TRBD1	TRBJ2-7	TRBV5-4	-	CASSLGGTGSYEQYF	TGTGCCAGCAGCTTGGGAGGGACAGGGTCCTACGAGCAGTACTTC
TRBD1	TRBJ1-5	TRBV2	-	CASKGQTGKSQPQHF	TGTGCCAGCAAGGGGCAGACAGGGAAGAGTCAGCCCCAGCATTTT
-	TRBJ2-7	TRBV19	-	CASSLFQGYEQYF	TGTGCCAGTAGTCTATTCCAGGGGTACGAGCAGTACTTC
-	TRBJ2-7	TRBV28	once	CATGGTYEQYF	TGTGCCACAGGGGGGACCTACGAGCAGTACTTC
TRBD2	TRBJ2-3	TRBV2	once	CASRVTSGGPGDTQYF	TGTGCCAGCAGGGTGACTAGCGGGGGGCCCGGGGATACGCAGTATTTT
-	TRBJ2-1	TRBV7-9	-	CASSSRVGSYNEQFF	TGTGCCAGCAGCTCCAGGGTGGGCTCCTACAATGAGCAGTTCTTC
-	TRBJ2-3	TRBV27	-	CASSFGGGGVADTQYF	TGTGCCAGCAGTTTTGGGGGAGGTGGGGTCGCAGATACGCAGTATTTT
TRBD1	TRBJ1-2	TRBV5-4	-	CASSPGQGNYGYTF	TGTGCCAGCAGCCCAGGACAGGGTAACTATGGCTACACCTTC
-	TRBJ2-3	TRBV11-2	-	CASSLAGDTDTQYF	TGTGCCAGCAGCTTAGCCGGGGACACAGATACGCAGTATTTT
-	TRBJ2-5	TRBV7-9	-	CASSQASGLETQYF	TGTGCCAGCAGCCAGGCGTCCGGTTTAGAGACCCAGTACTTC
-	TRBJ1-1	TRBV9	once	CASSPRGDLTPSTEAFF	TGTGCCAGCAGCCCCCGTGGAGACCTAACCCCGAGTACTGAAGCTTTCTTT
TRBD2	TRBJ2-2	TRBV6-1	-	CASRGAGVSTGELFF	TGTGCCAGCAGGGGAGCGGGAGTAAGCACCGGGGAGCTGTTTTTT
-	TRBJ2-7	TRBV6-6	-	CASSYRHGTYEQYF	TGTGCCAGCAGTTACCGACACGGAACCTACGAGCAGTACTTC
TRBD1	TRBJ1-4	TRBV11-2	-	CASSLGFRGHEKLFF	TGTGCCAGCAGCTTAGGTTTCAGGGGGCACGAAAAACTGTTTTTT
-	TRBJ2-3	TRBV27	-	CASSYGGTFTDTQYF	TGTGCCAGCAGTTATGGGGGCACATTCACAGATACGCAGTATTTT
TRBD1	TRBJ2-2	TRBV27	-	CASSPTGRTGELFF	TGTGCCAGCAGTCCGACAGGGCGCACCGGGGAGCTGTTTTTT
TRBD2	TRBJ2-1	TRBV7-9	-	CASSLGSGAPYNEQFF	TGTGCCAGCAGCTTAGGAAGCGGGGCACCTTACAATGAGCAGTTCTTC
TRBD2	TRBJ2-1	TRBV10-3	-	CAISAGTNNNEQFF	TGTGCCATCAGCGCCGGGACTAACAACAATGAGCAGTTCTTC
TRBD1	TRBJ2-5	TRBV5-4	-	CASTPGQQETQYF	TGTGCCAGTACTCCGGGACAGCAAGAGACCCAGTACTTC
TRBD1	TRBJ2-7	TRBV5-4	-	CASSRTGTVYEQYF	TGTGCCAGCAGCCGAACCGGGACAGTGTACGAGCAGTACTTC
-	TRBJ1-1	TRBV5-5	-	CASSRSRGAQGTEAFF	TGTGCCAGCAGCCGCTCTCGAGGCGCTCAAGGCACTGAAGCTTTCTTT
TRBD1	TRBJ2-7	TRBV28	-	CASSLTGGAYEQYF	TGTGCCAGCAGTTTGACAGGGGGCGCCTACGAGCAGTACTTC
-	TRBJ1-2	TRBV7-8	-	CASSHSGYGYTF	TGTGCCAGCAGCCATTCCGGGTATGGCTACACCTTC
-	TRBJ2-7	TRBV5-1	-	CASSFTQGSYEQYF	TGCGCCAGCAGCTTCACTCAGGGGAGTTACGAGCAGTACTTC
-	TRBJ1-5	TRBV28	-	CASSFKRGNQPQHF	TGTGCCAGCAGTTTTAAACGGGGCAATCAGCCCCAGCATTTT
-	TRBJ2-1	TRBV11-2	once	CASEGSYNEQFF	TGTGCCAGCGAGGGATCCTACAATGAGCAGTTCTTC
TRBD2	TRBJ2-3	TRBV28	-	CASSNRLAGGTRHTQYF	TGTGCCAGTAGCAATAGACTAGCGGGAGGGACTCGGCATACGCAGTATTTT
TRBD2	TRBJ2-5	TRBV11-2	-	CASSPGVAGAQETQYF	TGTGCCAGCAGCCCGGGGGTAGCGGGAGCCCAAGAGACCCAGTACTTC
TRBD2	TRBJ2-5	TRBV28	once	CASKRGEETQYF	TGTGCCAGCAAGCGGGGTGAGGAGACCCAGTACTTC
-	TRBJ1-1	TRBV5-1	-	CASSPDTNTEAFF	TGCGCCAGCAGCCCGGACACGAACACTGAAGCTTTCTTT
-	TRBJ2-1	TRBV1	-	CTSSQSQRNANEQFF	TGCACCAGCAGCCAATCCCAGCGGAATGCGAATGAGCAGTTCTTC